Below, 4 T cell receptor beta chains from the same sample are listed, as sequenced in a study of shared clonotypes between healthy human individuals. The method was immunoSEQ multiplex PCR; TCRdb's version includes in-frame clones alone and lacks a portion of them. The repertoire holds some 450,000 clones, with around 77% as singletons. The source material was PBMCs. The receptor source for this set is a middle-aged woman in good health. Some clones in this sample may be carry-over from other donors' samples.

This clone was found many times. The chain carries TRBV10-3 and TRBJ2-7; the D gene could be TRBD1 or TRBD2 (5 bases each). There are 14 residues in the CDR3. CDR1 is ENHRY and CDR2 is SYGVKD in the germline V gene. The germline V and J ends were trimmed by 6 bases and 5 bases, with 17 bases remaining between them. DNA for the CDR3: TGTGCCATCAGGTCACTGGGGACCCGAGACGAGCAGTACTTC. This gives the protein CAIRSLGTRDEQYF.

Concerning this clone itself: A far larger clone is one base from this, pointing to a likely read error. J is TRBJ1-1 and V is TRBV7-6; no clear D. The CDR3 is 14 residues long. Germline V gene lookup returns CDR1 SGHVS and CDR2 FNYEAQ. In DNA, the CDR3 is TGTGCCAGCAGCCCCCTGGGCATGAACACTGAAGTTTTCTTT. This translates into CASSPLGMNTEVFF. Combining the CDR3 with reference TRBV7-6 and TRBJ1-1 gives the whole variable domain GAGVSQSPRYKVTKRGQDVALRCDPISGHVSLYWYRQALGQGPEFLTYFNYEAQQDKSGLPNDRFSAERPEGSISTLTIQRTEQRDSAMYRCASSPLGMNTEVFFGQGTRLTVV.

V usage is TRBV27 and J usage is TRBJ2-1; the D gene is possibly TRBD1 (5 bases). Germline V gives CDR1 MNHEY, CDR2 SMNVEV (reference sequence). The CDR3 has 14 amino acids. Between the trimmed V and J ends, which lost 4 bases and 10 bases, there was a span of 17 bases. The CDR3 loop reads CASSSHRSQPEQFF. The CDR3 DNA is TGTGCCAGCAGTTCCCACAGGAGCCAGCCGGAGCAGTTCTTC.

This chain uses TRBV20-1 with TRBJ2-5; D call uncertain. The germline V gene encodes CDR1 DFQATT and CDR2 SNEGSKA (reference sequence). The CDR3 totals 11 residues. Trimming removed 8 bases at V and 5 bases at J, with 12 bases between. The CDR3 coding sequence is TGCAGTCCCCGTCGGGCGGAGACCCAGTACTTC. Protein: CSPRRAETQYF.